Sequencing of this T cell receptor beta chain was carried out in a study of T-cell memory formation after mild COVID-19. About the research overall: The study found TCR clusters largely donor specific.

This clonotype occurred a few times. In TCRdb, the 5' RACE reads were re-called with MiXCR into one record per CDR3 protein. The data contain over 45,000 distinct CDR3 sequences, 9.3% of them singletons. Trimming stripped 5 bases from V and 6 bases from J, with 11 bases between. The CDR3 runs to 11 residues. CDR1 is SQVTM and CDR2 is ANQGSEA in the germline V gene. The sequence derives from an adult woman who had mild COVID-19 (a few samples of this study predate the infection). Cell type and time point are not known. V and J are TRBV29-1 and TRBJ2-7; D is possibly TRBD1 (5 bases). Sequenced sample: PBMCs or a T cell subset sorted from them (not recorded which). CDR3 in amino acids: CSVTLGAEQYF. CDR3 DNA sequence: TGCAGCGTTACTCTAGGGGCCGAGCAGTACTTC.